This T cell receptor (beta chain) emerged from a study of T cell repertoires in aging, cancer and after chemotherapy. Background on the study: Repeat sampling of healthy donors over several months to years showed clear clonal overlap. Whole-study results and caveats: Compared with age-matched healthy donors, untreated hematological or solid cancer patients showed higher blood TCR clonality.

Peripheral blood genomic DNA, not sorted cells or RNA, was the template. TRB rearrangements spanning V, D and J were amplified using mixed TRB-A/B primers. Each CDR3 protein gets one entry after TCRdb re-called the multiplex PCR reads with MiXCR. The sample lists roughly 6,000 distinct CDR3 sequences, roughly 30% occurring once. This clonotype rates as medium-sized. Its antigen is undetermined. The sample was blood. The TCR was taken from a human donor in good health.

The CDR3, as DNA: TGTGCCAGCTCACCATTAGGGGGCACAGATACGCAGTATTTT. Protein product: CASSPLGGTDTQYF. The chain couples TRBV18 to TRBJ2-3, with D possibly matching TRBD1 (5 bases). The CDR3 loop spans 14 amino acids. Trimming shortened V by 2 bases and J by 1 base, and 7 bases separated the two germline ends. The germline gives CDR1 KGHSH, CDR2 LQKENI.